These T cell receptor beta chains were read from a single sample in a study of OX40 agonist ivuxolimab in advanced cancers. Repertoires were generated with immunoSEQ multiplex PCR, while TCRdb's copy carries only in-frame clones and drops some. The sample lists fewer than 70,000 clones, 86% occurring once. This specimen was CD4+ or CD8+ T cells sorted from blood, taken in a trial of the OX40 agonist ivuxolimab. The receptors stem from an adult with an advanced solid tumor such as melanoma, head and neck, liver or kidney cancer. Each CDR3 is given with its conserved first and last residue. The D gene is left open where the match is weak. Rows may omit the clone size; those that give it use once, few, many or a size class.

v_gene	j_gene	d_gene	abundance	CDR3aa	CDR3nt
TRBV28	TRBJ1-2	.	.	CASSLSRYGYTF	TGTGCCAGCAGTTTGTCCAGATATGGCTACACCTTC
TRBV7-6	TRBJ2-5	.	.	CASSYATVAAGETQYF	TGTGCCAGCAGCTACGCGACAGTCGCGGCGGGAGAGACCCAGTACTTC
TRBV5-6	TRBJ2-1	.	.	CASSHIYNEQFF	TGTGCCAGCAGCCATATCTACAATGAGCAGTTCTTC
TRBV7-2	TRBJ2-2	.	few	CASSLGQTTGELFF	TGTGCCAGCAGCCTCGGACAGACCACCGGGGAGCTGTTTTTT
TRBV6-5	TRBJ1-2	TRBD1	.	CASRDRTVGYTF	TGTGCCAGCAGGGACAGGACAGTCGGCTACACCTTC
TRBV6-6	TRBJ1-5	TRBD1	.	CASRRTGGPNQPQHF	TGTGCCAGCAGACGAACAGGGGGCCCCAATCAGCCCCAGCATTTT
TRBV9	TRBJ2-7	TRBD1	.	CASSPGQGGYEQYF	TGTGCCAGCAGCCCGGGACAGGGAGGATACGAGCAGTACTTC
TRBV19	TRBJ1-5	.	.	CASKVPFNQPQHF	TGTGCCAGTAAGGTCCCTTTCAATCAGCCCCAGCATTTT
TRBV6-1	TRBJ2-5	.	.	CASSDMLGGRETQYF	TGTGCCAGCAGTGATATGCTAGGAGGCCGGGAGACCCAGTACTTC
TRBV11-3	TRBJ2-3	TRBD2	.	CASSLSGRADTQYF	TGTGCCAGCAGCTTGAGCGGGAGGGCAGATACGCAGTATTTT
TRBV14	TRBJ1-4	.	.	CASSQGQLYNEKLFF	TGTGCCAGCAGCCAGGGCCAGCTGTATAATGAAAAACTGTTTTTT
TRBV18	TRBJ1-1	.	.	CASSPVLEYTEAFF	TGTGCCAGCTCACCAGTATTGGAGTACACTGAAGCTTTCTTT
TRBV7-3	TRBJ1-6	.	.	CASSPPGSDSPLHF	TGTGCCAGCAGTCCACCTGGGAGCGATTCACCCCTCCACTTT
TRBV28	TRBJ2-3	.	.	CASSKQGEDDTQYF	TGTGCCAGCAGTAAACAGGGAGAGGATGATACGCAGTATTTT
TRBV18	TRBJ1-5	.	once	CASSPRGSSNQPQHF	TGTGCCAGCTCACCAAGGGGATCGAGCAATCAGCCCCAGCATTTT
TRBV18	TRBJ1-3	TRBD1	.	CASSPLGQGLGNTIYF	TGTGCCAGCTCACCTCTCGGACAGGGACTTGGAAACACCATATATTTT
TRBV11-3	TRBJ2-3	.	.	CASSLQVTDTQYF	TGTGCCAGCAGCTTACAAGTCACAGATACGCAGTATTTT
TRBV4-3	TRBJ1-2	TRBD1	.	CASSQIGQGAGYTF	TGCGCCAGCAGCCAAATTGGACAGGGTGCCGGCTACACCTTC
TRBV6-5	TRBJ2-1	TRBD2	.	CASNRGVEQFF	TGTGCCAGCAACCGGGGGGTTGAGCAGTTCTTC
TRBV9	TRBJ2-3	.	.	CASSADQLEYTDTQYF	TGTGCCAGCAGCGCCGATCAACTGGAATACACAGATACGCAGTATTTT
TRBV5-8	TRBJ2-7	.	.	CASSLRAEQTF	TGTGCCAGCAGCTTGCGAGCGGAGCAAACCTTC
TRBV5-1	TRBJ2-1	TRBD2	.	CASTRTSGPNEQFF	TGCGCCAGCACCCGGACTAGCGGGCCTAATGAGCAATTCTTC
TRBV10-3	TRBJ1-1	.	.	CAIAASKDTEAFF	TGTGCCATCGCCGCTTCGAAGGACACTGAAGCTTTCTTT
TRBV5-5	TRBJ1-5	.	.	CASSLNVYSNQPQHF	TGTGCCAGCAGCTTGAATGTTTATAGCAATCAGCCCCAGCATTTT
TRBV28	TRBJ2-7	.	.	CASTSPGQDYEQYF	TGTGCCAGCACAAGCCCGGGACAAGATTACGAGCAGTACTTC
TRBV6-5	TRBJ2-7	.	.	CASKDSSYEQYF	TGTGCCAGCAAGGACAGCTCCTACGAGCAGTACTTC
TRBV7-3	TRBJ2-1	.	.	CASSSDSYNEQFF	TGTGCCAGCAGCTCCGACAGCTACAATGAGCAGTTCTTC
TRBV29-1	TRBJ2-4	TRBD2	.	CSVRTSSAKNIQYF	TGCAGCGTCCGGACTAGCTCAGCCAAAAACATTCAGTACTTC
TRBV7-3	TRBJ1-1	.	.	CASSSQGGTEAFF	TGTGCCAGCAGCTCACAGGGCGGAACTGAAGCTTTCTTT
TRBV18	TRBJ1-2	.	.	CASSPAREDGYTF	TGTGCCAGCTCTCCGGCCCGAGAGGATGGCTACACCTTC
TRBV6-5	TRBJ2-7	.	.	CASSRQNYEQYF	TGTGCCAGCAGTCGACAGAACTACGAGCAGTACTTC
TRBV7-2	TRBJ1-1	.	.	CASSLRQSEAFF	TGTGCCAGCAGCCTCAGACAGTCTGAAGCTTTCTTT
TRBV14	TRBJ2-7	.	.	CASSQLTIVRGSSYEQYF	TGTGCCAGCAGCCAACTTACGATAGTCAGAGGATCATCCTACGAGCAGTACTTC
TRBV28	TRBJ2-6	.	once	CASRISEGANVLTF	TGTGCCAGCAGAATAAGTGAAGGGGCCAACGTCCTGACTTTC
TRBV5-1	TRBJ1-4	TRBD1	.	CASSLDGTGVEKLFF	TGCGCCAGCAGCTTGGACGGGACAGGGGTTGAAAAACTGTTTTTT
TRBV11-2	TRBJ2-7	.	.	CASSLRAYEQYF	TGTGCCAGCAGCTTGAGGGCCTACGAGCAGTACTTC
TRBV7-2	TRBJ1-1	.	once	CASSTTWGANTEAFF	TGTGCCAGCAGTACAACGTGGGGGGCGAACACTGAAGCTTTCTTT
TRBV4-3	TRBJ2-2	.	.	CASSQAFGQGYNTGELFF	TGCGCCAGCAGCCAAGCCTTCGGGCAAGGATACAACACCGGGGAGCTGTTTTTT
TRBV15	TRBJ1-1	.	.	CATSRDQMNTEAFF	TGTGCCACCAGCAGAGATCAGATGAACACTGAAGCTTTCTTT
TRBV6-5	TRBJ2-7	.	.	CASRGSVGASYEQYF	TGTGCCAGCAGGGGATCGGTGGGGGCTTCCTACGAGCAGTACTTC
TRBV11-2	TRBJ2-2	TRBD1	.	CASSLRPGTGITGELFF	TGTGCCAGCAGCTTAAGGCCCGGGACAGGGATTACCGGGGAGCTGTTTTTT
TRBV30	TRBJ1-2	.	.	CAWSVKGGYGYTF	TGTGCCTGGAGTGTAAAGGGGGGCTATGGCTACACCTTC
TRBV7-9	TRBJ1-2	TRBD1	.	CASSPQGETGYTF	TGTGCCAGCAGCCCACAGGGGGAAACTGGCTACACCTTC
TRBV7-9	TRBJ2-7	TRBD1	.	CASSDRVTSYEQYF	TGTGCCAGCAGCGACAGGGTAACATCCTACGAGCAGTACTTC
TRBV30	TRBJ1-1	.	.	CAWSVRKGWNTEAFF	TGTGCCTGGAGTGTAAGGAAGGGCTGGAACACTGAAGCTTTCTTT
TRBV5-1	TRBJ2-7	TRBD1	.	CASKEGGQGFYEQYF	TGCGCCAGCAAGGAGGGGGGACAGGGGTTTTACGAGCAGTACTTC
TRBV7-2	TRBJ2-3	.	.	CASSLMWTSSTDTQYF	TGTGCCAGCAGCTTAATGTGGACTTCTAGCACAGATACGCAGTATTTT
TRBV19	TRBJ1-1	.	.	CASSIVLWGGGTEAFF	TGTGCCAGTAGTATAGTTTTATGGGGAGGAGGTACTGAAGCTTTCTTT
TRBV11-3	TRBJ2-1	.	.	CASSSEDNEQFF	TGTGCCAGCAGCTCGGAGGACAATGAGCAGTTCTTC